A selection of T cell receptor beta chains follows, all from one sample in a study of shared clonotypes between healthy human individuals. TCRdb's copy holds only in-frame clones and misses some; the assay was immunoSEQ multiplex PCR. The profile covers about 2.5 million clones, with 80% to 95% appearing a single time and 0.37% taken by the ten largest. Sample: naive CD4+ T cells from PBMCs. These TCRs come from a man younger than 35 in good health. Some clones in this sample may be carry-over from other donors' samples. Both conserved end residues are part of each CDR3. The D gene is left open where the match is weak. The size field is filled for only some rows; it gives once, few, many or a size class.

j_call	v_call	clone_size	d_call	cdr3_nt	cdr3_aa
TRBJ1-3	TRBV7-9	-	TRBD1	TGTGCCAGCAGCTGGGACAGGGCAGGAAACACCATATATTTT	CASSWDRAGNTIYF
TRBJ2-7	TRBV7-2	-	TRBD2	TGTGCCAGCAGCCTCTTCGGACTAGCGGGCCCCTCCTACGAGCAGTACTTC	CASSLFGLAGPSYEQYF
TRBJ2-5	TRBV7-9	-	-	TGTGCCAGCAGCTTAGCCAGGGGTCGGTGGGAGACCCAGTACTTC	CASSLARGRWETQYF
TRBJ1-4	TRBV5-4	-	TRBD1	TGTGCCAGCAGCTTAACAGGGACAGTAAAGGGGAAACTGTTTTTT	CASSLTGTVKGKLFF
TRBJ1-1	TRBV28	-	-	TGTGCCAGCAGTTTATGGTTCGGCGGGGGGACTGAAGCTTTCTTT	CASSLWFGGGTEAFF
TRBJ1-2	TRBV6-1	-	TRBD1	TGTGCCAGCAGTGACGGGACAGGGGTCTATGGCTACACCTTC	CASSDGTGVYGYTF
TRBJ2-6	TRBV5-1	-	-	TGCGCCAGCGGTTTAAACAGGCCCTCTGGGGCCAACGTCCTGACTTTC	CASGLNRPSGANVLTF
TRBJ2-7	TRBV9	-	TRBD1	TGTGCCAGCAGCGGATCGGGACAGGCCGGGAAGTTGTACTTC	CASSGSGQAGKLYF
TRBJ2-6	TRBV2	-	-	TGTGCCAGCAGTGGAGGTACTGGGGCCAACGTCCTGACTTTC	CASSGGTGANVLTF
TRBJ1-2	TRBV7-2	-	-	TGTGCCAGCAGCTCCATCGGGACCAGGGACTATGGCTACACCTTC	CASSSIGTRDYGYTF
TRBJ1-1	TRBV6-5	-	-	TGTGCCAGCAGCCACGAGGTTGGGAATTGGTATGAAGCTTTCTTT	CASSHEVGNWYEAFF
TRBJ2-1	TRBV7-9	-	-	TGTGCCAGCAGCTTAGCGCGGCAGGGATCGATCGAGCAGTTCTTC	CASSLARQGSIEQFF
TRBJ2-1	TRBV2	-	-	TGTGCCAGCAGTGAATGGTTCGCAGGACGCTCCTACAATGAGCAGTTCTTC	CASSEWFAGRSYNEQFF
TRBJ1-2	TRBV7-9	-	-	TGTGCCAGCAGCGAACTAATAGGACGGGTAGAAGCTAACTATGGCTACACCTTC	CASSELIGRVEANYGYTF
TRBJ1-6	TRBV25-1	-	TRBD1	TGTGCCAGCAGTCAGAAGGGGGCATTGGGTTCACCCCTCCACTTT	CASSQKGALGSPLHF
TRBJ2-7	TRBV2	-	-	TGTGCCAGCACCGAGGAGGGGACTGGGAACTACGAGCAGTACTTC	CASTEEGTGNYEQYF
TRBJ2-7	TRBV4-1	once	-	TGCGCCAGCAGCCAAGCTTTCGGGCCAGAGGGCGAGCAGTACTTC	CASSQAFGPEGEQYF
TRBJ2-5	TRBV29-1	-	-	TGCAGCGTTGCGTGGCAGGTCCAAGAGACCCAGTACTTC	CSVAWQVQETQYF
TRBJ2-5	TRBV5-1	-	-	TGCGCCAGCAGCCCGGGATGGGGGTACCAAGAGACCCAGTACTTC	CASSPGWGYQETQYF
TRBJ2-5	TRBV7-2	-	-	TGTGCCAGCAGCTCCCGACAGGAGACCCAGTACTTC	CASSSRQETQYF
TRBJ2-5	TRBV11-2	-	-	TGTGCCAGCAGCCGCAACCAGGGAGCAGAGACCCAGTACTTC	CASSRNQGAETQYF
TRBJ2-1	TRBV5-1	-	TRBD2	TGCGCCAGCAGCTTCCGACTAGCGGGAGGGCGAAATGAGCAGTTCTTC	CASSFRLAGGRNEQFF
TRBJ2-7	TRBV7-2	-	-	TGTGCCAGCAGCTACGGACTCGAGCAGTACTTC	CASSYGLEQYF
TRBJ1-2	TRBV18	-	TRBD1	TGTGCCAGCTCGCCGGACCAGGGGGGCACCTATGGCTACACCTTC	CASSPDQGGTYGYTF
TRBJ1-1	TRBV7-9	-	-	TGTGCCAGCAGCTTCACGGAAGCTTTCTTT	CASSFTEAFF
TRBJ2-3	TRBV7-9	-	-	TGTGCCAGCAGCACAGTCCGTCCTGGCACAGATACGCAGTATTTT	CASSTVRPGTDTQYF
TRBJ2-7	TRBV5-1	-	-	TGCGCCAGCAGCTTGGCCATCAGGGGATTGTCGGAGCAGTACTTC	CASSLAIRGLSEQYF
TRBJ2-7	TRBV5-1	-	TRBD1	TGCGCCAGCAGCTTGGCCGGGACAGGGGGTTACGAGCAGTACTTC	CASSLAGTGGYEQYF
TRBJ1-2	TRBV11-2	-	-	TGTGCCAGCAGCTTAGGTCCGGGGAATGAGAGTGGCTACACCTTC	CASSLGPGNESGYTF
TRBJ1-3	TRBV2	-	-	TGTGCCAGCAGTGAAAGGGGCAGGGCAGGAAACACCATATATTTT	CASSERGRAGNTIYF
TRBJ2-2	TRBV4-1	once	-	TGCGCCAGCAGCCAAGATGTGGGTGGCTACACCGGGGAGCTGTTTTTT	CASSQDVGGYTGELFF
TRBJ2-3	TRBV7-9	-	-	TGTGCCAGCAGCTCGACGGTCCCCACAGATACGCAGTATTTT	CASSSTVPTDTQYF
TRBJ2-3	TRBV28	-	-	TGTGCCCTCGACCGGGGAGATACGCAGTATTTT	CALDRGDTQYF
TRBJ1-2	TRBV30	-	-	TGTGCCTGGAGTCGCGATGGGGGGGCCTCTGGCTACACCTTC	CAWSRDGGASGYTF
TRBJ2-1	TRBV10-3	once	TRBD2	TGTGCCACCTCTCCGGGACTAGCGGGCTACAATGAGCAGTTCTTC	CATSPGLAGYNEQFF
TRBJ2-3	TRBV2	-	-	TGTGCCAGCAGTGAGGGGCGGTCCTCCACAGATACGCAGTATTTT	CASSEGRSSTDTQYF
TRBJ1-6	TRBV30	-	-	TGTGCCTGGAGTTCTCCTGGGGAGGCCAGATCACCCCTCCACTTT	CAWSSPGEARSPLHF
TRBJ2-1	TRBV5-1	once	-	TGCGCCAGCAGCTTGGTTGATAGGCTAAGCGGGGAGCAGTTCTTC	CASSLVDRLSGEQFF
TRBJ2-5	TRBV6-5	once	TRBD1	TGTGCCAGCAGTTCCACCTCAGGGGGTAGTCGGGAGACCCAGTACTTC	CASSSTSGGSRETQYF
TRBJ2-5	TRBV5-6	-	-	TGTGCCAGCAGCTTGGTTGGCGAGACCCAGTACTTC	CASSLVGETQYF
TRBJ2-1	TRBV4-2	-	TRBD2	TGTGCCAGCAGCCAGGGACTAGCGGACGACTCCTACAATGAGCAGTTCTTC	CASSQGLADDSYNEQFF
TRBJ1-1	TRBV29-1	-	-	TGCAGCGTTGAAACAGTAGAAGCTTTCTTT	CSVETVEAFF
TRBJ2-7	TRBV5-4	-	TRBD1	TGTGCCAGCAGCTCGACTACAGGGGGATCCTACGAGCAGTACTTC	CASSSTTGGSYEQYF
TRBJ2-7	TRBV28	-	TRBD2	TGTGCCAGCAGCCGAAGGGCCCCATTCAGCGGGAGGGCCTACGAGCAGTACTTC	CASSRRAPFSGRAYEQYF
TRBJ2-2	TRBV4-3	-	-	TGCGCCAGCAGCCACGTCCAGGACACATACACCGGGGAGCTGTTTTTT	CASSHVQDTYTGELFF